This TCR beta chain was captured in a study of shared clonotypes between healthy human individuals (dated by TCRdb to 2018 to 2021). With regard to the full study: Three men and a couple of women, aged 18 to 49 years, made up the cohort. For each donor, CD4 naive and CD4 memory were each run on three plates, CD8 naive on two plates, and CD8 memory on one plate. The study deeply sequenced blood TCR repertoires of 5 or 6 healthy adults to estimate repertoire size and the extent of clonotype sharing between individuals. Libraries were prepared and TCR repertoires were sequenced by different laboratories using diverse techniques, in order to increase sequencing depth and limit assay-specific biases. Between about 0.9 and 9 billion PBMCs per donor were obtained by leukapheresis. What the work shows at the level of the full study, not this receptor alone: Across four donors, around 5.4% of naive CD4, approximately 4% of naive CD8, about 2.3% of memory CD4, and under 0.45% of memory CD8 clonotypes were shared. Sampling was restricted to blood, and TCR repertoires in tissues likely differ from the TCR repertoires found in blood. Pairwise subsampling led to the expectation that sequencing depth would affect the degree of clonotype sharing among donors. The small number of donors limited the genetic and exposure-history diversity represented. Rarefaction of sorted-subset datasets indicated incomplete sequencing despite the large sequencing depth. Compared with non-shared clonotypes, clonotypes shared by all four sorted-subset donors had higher generation probabilities. Estimated clonotype richness was generally larger for naive than for memory subsets.

TCR CDR3 regions were amplified from genomic DNA by multiplex PCR using the deep immunoSEQ assay. For each cell subset, the extracted genomic DNA was distributed evenly across all wells of several immunoSEQ 96-well plates, and each plate served as one replicate. For sorted subsets, approximately 210 ng genomic DNA, equal to 30,000 or so T cell genomes, was loaded into each replicate PCR. Purified libraries were measured with a Qubit 3.0 fluorometer, size-checked on a Bioanalyzer 2100, and measured again with the KAPA Library Quantification kit. Every immunoSEQ 96-well plate was sequenced on a dedicated single-read 150-cycle Illumina NextSeq 550 flow cell. In the authors' own workflow: Because only junctional sequences without quality scores were contained in the immunoSEQ output, filtering matching that applied to full-length reads could not be performed. To assign V/J genes and CDR3, sequences were annotated against IMGT germline references using PyIR, a Python wrapper for IgBLAST v1.9. Any read was removed if the V/J assignment was weak (E-value above 1e-6), the CDR3 was missing, or the read contained stop codons, out-of-frame junctions, or ambiguous translated residues. V3J clonotypes were defined by identical inferred V gene, J gene, and CDR3 amino acid sequence. To compute the percentage overlap between repertoires, the number of shared unique clonotypes was divided by the size of the smaller repertoire. Richness of each repertoire was evaluated using RTK rarefaction, the Chao1 estimator, and Recon v2.1 estimates of unobserved clonotypes. OLGA was used to compute generation probabilities for all TCRbeta clonotypes that the gDNA method yielded from a few donors. This is the immuneACCESS table as TCRdb keeps it, with only in-frame sequences that have V and J called. A part of the clones is gone; compared with another copy, unresolved V genes explain less than half, and the rest is unexplained. Clone size and the V and J calls come from that table; the DNA yielded D and trimming. Within this sample are 700,000 or so clones, with roughly 78% of them counted one time only. The ten largest clones take up approximately 1.8% of the sample.

Donors were healthy HIV-negative adults with no recently reported acute infections or vaccinations. Every donor was a Caucasian adult residing in Nashville, Tennessee, USA. CD4+ T cells were enriched through magnetic negative selection, after which naive cells were positively selected on CD45RA and the remaining negative fraction served as the memory subset. After blood collection by leukapheresis, PBMCs were isolated using Ficoll-Histopaque density gradient centrifugation and then cryopreserved in the vapor phase of liquid nitrogen. Analytical flow cytometry was used to check the purity and quantity of each magnetically sorted T cell population. From each sorted fraction, genomic DNA was isolated and quantified by UV absorbance on a Nanodrop 2000c. This clone was found once. No antigen is known for it. Base-call qualities are not available, and no considerably larger clone is one nucleotide away.

The sequencing input was memory CD4+ T cells sorted from blood. The sample's cell subset or site label, in plain terms: CD45RA-negative fraction. The receptor comes from a woman aged 25 to 45 in good health.

The sequence in DNA is TGCGCCAGCCGAGCTGAACGCTTTGCGTACCAAGAGACCCAGTACTTC. Its protein is CASRAERFAYQETQYF. The sequence is built from TRBV10-1 and TRBJ2-5, with no confident D gene call. Taken from cysteine to phenylalanine, the CDR3 has 16 residues. The DNA shown is the 48-base CDR3, in frame from base 1. From a lookup of the germline V gene (reference sequence), CDR1 and CDR2 are WNHNN and SYGVQD. The V and J ends are trimmed by 8 bases and 0 bases, leaving 19 bases between them.